This T cell receptor beta chain was captured in a study of blood T cell repertoires in COVID-19. Across the study: Specimens from acute and convalescent COVID-19 originated in the United States, Italy and Spain. Sources were T cells, B-cell-depleted T cells, or PBMCs; the material itself was cDNA or gDNA.

This clone has only one observation. One junction end disagrees with the germline gene, perhaps due to a read error. This CDR3 region has 16 residues. Germline CDR1 SEHNR, CDR2 FQNEAQ (reference sequence). Original processing methods: Scientists estimated how many nucleated cells there were by amplifying reference gene primers. Sequenced by immunoSEQ multiplex PCR; TCRdb stores in-frame clones only, minus some. V and J calls and clone size are those listed in that table; D and trimming were worked out from the DNA. The sample has about 220,000 clones; roughly nine tenths are singletons. The rearrangement joins TRBV7-9 to TRBJ1-4, with 9 nucleotides matching TRBD1. This TCR was recovered from a man aged 40-49 years with active or convalescent COVID-19. Material: peripheral blood. In DNA form, the CDR3 reads TGTGCCAGCAGCGTAGCCGAGGACAGGGGCGCTGAAAAACTGTTTTTT. It is translated as CASSVAEDRGAEKLFF.